Sequencing of this TCR beta chain was carried out in a study of CXCR3-negative and CXCR3-positive naive CD8 T cells. Study-wide results and caveats: Naive cells used TRBV-TRBJ genes in much the same way whether CXCR3-negative or CXCR3-positive; memory cells did not.

Subsets of CD8+ T cells were each sorted in triplicate at approximately 270,000 cells apiece. Germline CDR1 and CDR2: SGHRS and YFSETQ. The CDR3 totals 16 residues. With regard to this clonotype: Antigen unknown.

5' RACE that incorporated UMI labels was used to prepare the TRB cDNA libraries. With the 5' RACE reads reprocessed, TCRdb shows one record per CDR3 protein and no DNA. There are about 48,000 distinct CDR3 sequences in the sample, with over 14% held by the top ten. This clonotype was obtained from a human donor in good health. Some clones in this sample may be carry-over from other donors' samples. The sequenced sample consisted of memory CD8+ T cells from blood. J is TRBJ2-7 and V is TRBV5-1; TCRdb lists TRBD2, though no DNA is available to test this call. The CDR3 loop reads CASSLAAGVNAYEQYF.